The 22 T cell receptor beta chains in this list originate from one sample, sequenced in a study of shared clonotypes between healthy human individuals. TCRdb's table, derived via immunoSEQ multiplex PCR, lists solely in-frame clones and lacks some. The sample shows approximately 2,000,000 clones, around 93% of them seen only once. Specimen: naive CD4+ T cells from PBMCs. Stated subset: CD45RA+ positively selected. The receptor set was obtained from a man aged 18 to 29 in good health. Some clones in this sample may be carry-over from other donors' samples.

The chain is built from TRBV21-1 and TRBJ1-1. TRBV21-1 has pseudogene status. This CDR3 has 17 residues. In DNA, the CDR3 is TGTGCCAGCACTACTACAGGGAGGGGCTGTAAAGACACTGAAGCTTTCTTT. Translated, it gives CASTTTGRGCKDTEAFF.

The V call is TRBV6-6, the J call TRBJ2-7; no definite D call. This CDR3 region has 16 residues. Germline values: CDR1 MNHNY, CDR2 SVGAGI (reference sequence). V was trimmed by 6 bases and J by 1 base, leaving 19 bases between them. The CDR3 region has the DNA TGTGCCAGCAGCCCCGGACCGTCTACTGGTTCCTACGAGCAGTACTTC. The encoded protein is CASSPGPSTGSYEQYF.

The chain uses TRBV7-8 and TRBJ1-2; the D is unclear. The germline CDR1 and CDR2 sequences are SGHVS and FQNEAQ. The CDR3 is 14 amino acids. Trimming removed 8 bases at V and 1 base at J, with 14 bases between. The CDR3 protein is CASAPGVYNYGYTF. DNA of the CDR3: TGTGCCAGCGCCCCCGGCGTGTATAACTATGGCTACACCTTC.

Only a few counts were recorded for this clone. The V call is TRBV30, the J call TRBJ1-5; D might be TRBD1 (6 bases). V was cut by 1 base and J by 6 bases, with 10 bases left in between. CDR1 and CDR2 from the germline V gene are GTSNPN and SVGIG (reference sequence). This CDR3 is 13 amino acids long. CDR3 region: CAWSGVGGQPQHF. The DNA for the CDR3 is TGTGCCTGGAGTGGTGTAGGGGGTCAGCCCCAGCATTTT.

As to this clone: The same CDR3 is also encoded by other DNA sequences in this sample. V gene TRBV5-1 combines with J gene TRBJ2-3; 10 bases are a match to TRBD2. The germline CDR1 and CDR2 sequences are SGHRS and YFSETQ. The CDR3 consists of 16 residues. After removal of 0 bases from V and 1 base from J, the junction contained 2 bases not matched to a gene. The CDR3 region is CASSLVLAGGTDTQYF. The CDR3 bases are TGCGCCAGCAGCTTGGTTCTAGCGGGGGGCACAGATACGCAGTATTTT.

The chain links TRBV11-3 to TRBJ1-3; TRBD1 is a possible D gene (5 bases). V was shortened by 1 base and J by 0 bases, with 7 bases between the two germline ends. Germline assignment: CDR1 SGHNT and CDR2 YENEEA. The CDR3 consists of 15 residues. The CDR3 region has the DNA TGTGCCAGCAGCTTAGGGGGCGACTCTGGAAACACCATATATTTT. It yields the protein CASSLGGDSGNTIYF. Looking up the rest from reference TRBV11-3 and TRBJ1-3 gives the full variable domain: EAGVVQSPRYKIIEKKQPVAFWCNPISGHNTLYWYLQNLGQGPELLIRYENEEAVDDSQLPKDRFSAERLKGVDSTLKIQPAELGDSAVYLCASSLGGDSGNTIYFGEGSWLTVV.

The chain carries TRBV28 and TRBJ2-7, with D possibly being TRBD2 (5 bases). Germline CDR1 is MDHEN and CDR2 is SYDVKM. This CDR3 spans 13 amino acids. Trimming left V 6 bases short and J 2 bases short, with 11 bases between. The CDR3 bases are TGTGCCAGCAGCCACCTGGGAGCCTACGAGCAGTACTTC. Encoded protein: CASSHLGAYEQYF. The full variable domain, completed using reference TRBV28 and TRBJ2-7, is DVKVTQSSRYLVKRTGEKVFLECVQDMDHENMFWYRQDPGLGLRLIYFSYDVKMKEKGDIPEGYSVSREKKERFSLILESASTNQTSMYLCASSHLGAYEQYFGPGTRLTVT.

The chain is built from TRBV4-1 and TRBJ1-6, with D unresolved. The CDR3 has 14 residues. The germline CDR1 and CDR2 sequences are MGHRA and YSYEKL. Between the trimmed V and J ends, which lost 3 bases and 7 bases, there was a span of 10 bases. The CDR3 loop reads CASSQQGRNSPLHF. CDR3 sequence (DNA): TGCGCCAGCAGCCAGCAAGGCAGAAATTCACCCCTCCACTTT.

This clone was seen only a few times. The chain uses TRBV10-3 and TRBJ2-5; the match to TRBD2 covers 7 bases. Germline CDR1 reads ENHRY; CDR2 reads SYGVKD. CDR3 length equals 15 residues. V dropped 11 bases and J dropped 5; count of bases not matched to a gene: 17. For the CDR3, the DNA is TGTGCCTCCCGGATATCGGGGGGAGGATTGGAGACCCAGTACTTC. It is translated as CASRISGGGLETQYF.

The V gene is TRBV11-2, the J gene TRBJ2-7, with D maybe TRBD2 (6 bases). CDR1 and CDR2 from the germline V gene are SGHAT and FQNNGV. This CDR3 region has 14 residues. V was clipped by 6 bases and J by 6 bases, with 18 bases between them. In nucleotides, the CDR3 is TGTGCCAGCAGTCAACTACTGGAGGGGCGCGAGCAGTACTTC. Translation gives CASSQLLEGREQYF.

This rearrangement joins TRBV7-2 to TRBJ2-3; D might be TRBD2 (6 bases). Trimming removed 4 bases from V and 0 bases from J, with 11 bases in between. CDR1 is SGHTA, CDR2 FQGNSA, per germline. The CDR3 sequence is 15 residues long. The CDR3 sequence: CASSYSGGSTDTQYF. The CDR3 nucleotides read TGTGCCAGCAGCTATAGCGGAGGGAGCACAGATACGCAGTATTTT.

V is TRBV18 and J is TRBJ2-7; 8 positions agree with TRBD2. Germline trimming cut 2 bases from V and 5 bases from J; bases unmatched to any gene: 8. The CDR3 length is 15 residues. Germline CDR1 KGHSH, CDR2 LQKENI. The CDR3 nucleotides read TGTGCCAGCTCACCAACAGCGGGAGTCGTCAACGAGCAGTACTTC. Protein product: CASSPTAGVVNEQYF.

V usage is TRBV30 and J usage is TRBJ2-7; 7 bases map to TRBD1. V was clipped by 5 bases and J by 3 bases; unmatched bases: 4. The germline CDR1 and CDR2 sequences are GTSNPN and SVGIG (reference sequence). The CDR3 is 12 residues long. The CDR3 sequence: CAWGDSDYEQYF. For the CDR3, the DNA is TGTGCCTGGGGGGACAGTGACTACGAGCAGTACTTC.

The V gene is TRBV11-2, the J gene TRBJ2-7; 7 bases are a match to TRBD1. From germline, CDR1 is SGHAT and CDR2 FQNNGV. This CDR3 has 12 amino acids. V lost 4 bases to trimming and J lost 7 bases; unmatched junction nucleotides: 4. The CDR3 coding sequence is TGTGCCAGCAGCTCACAGGGGTTTGAGCAGTACTTC. This sequence encodes CASSSQGFEQYF.

The chain combines TRBV27 with TRBJ2-6, with TRBD2 identical over 10 bases. CDR3 length: 18 amino acids. Losses at the gene ends were 3 bases for V and 4 bases for J; bases not matched to a gene: 9. The germline gives CDR1 MNHEY, CDR2 SMNVEV (reference sequence). This chain's CDR3 is CASSFGSGRAGGANVLTF. DNA of the CDR3: TGTGCCAGCAGTTTCGGAAGCGGGAGGGCCGGCGGGGCCAACGTCCTGACTTTC.

V gene TRBV4-3 combines with J gene TRBJ2-7, with D uncertain. The V and J ends lost 0 bases and 3 bases respectively, with 15 bases between them. The germline CDR1 and CDR2 sequences are LGHNA and YSLEER. The CDR3 spans 16 residues. The CDR3 loop is CASSQDLMTVGYEQYF. The DNA for the CDR3 is TGCGCCAGCAGCCAAGATCTTATGACGGTGGGCTACGAGCAGTACTTC.

Worth noting for this clone: Other DNA sequences within the sample encode an identical CDR3. V gene TRBV2 combines with J gene TRBJ2-7; D not resolved. V shed 2 bases and J shed 3 bases, with 5 bases lying between them. The CDR3 contains 12 residues. From germline, CDR1 is SNHLY and CDR2 FYNNEI. The CDR3 nucleotides are TGTGCCAGCAGTGAATCCCGCTACGAGCAGTACTTC. This gives the protein CASSESRYEQYF.

The chain has TRBV6-6 and TRBJ2-7; a possible D gene is TRBD2 (6 bases). Germline CDR1 is MNHNY and CDR2 is SVGAGI (reference sequence). CDR3 length equals 13 residues. V was shortened by 5 bases and J by 2 bases, with 10 bases between the two germline ends. In DNA, the CDR3 is TGTGCCAGCAGTGATAGCGGACCCTACGAGCAGTACTTC. Translated, it gives CASSDSGPYEQYF.

The V gene is TRBV18, the J gene TRBJ1-1, with a weak D call TRBD1 (6 bases). The CDR3 contains 15 residues. V was cut by 2 bases and J by 0 bases, with 10 bases left in between. Germline loops: CDR1 KGHSH, CDR2 LQKENI. The CDR3: CASSPLQGLNTEAFF. Here the CDR3 DNA reads TGTGCCAGCTCACCATTGCAGGGGTTGAACACTGAAGCTTTCTTT.

This rearrangement joins TRBV11-2 to TRBJ2-3, with D possibly being TRBD1 (7 bases). V lost 5 bases to trimming and J lost 0 bases, with 15 bases between them. The germline CDR1 and CDR2 sequences are SGHAT and FQNNGV. CDR3 size: 16 residues. CDR3 region: CASSKLEGASTDTQYF. In DNA form, the CDR3 reads TGTGCCAGCAGCAAATTGGAGGGGGCCAGCACAGATACGCAGTATTTT.

V usage is TRBV28 and J usage is TRBJ2-7; 7 bases align to TRBD1. The V gene's germline CDR1 is MDHEN and CDR2 SYDVKM. V dropped 3 bases and J dropped 1; count of bases not matched to a gene: 6. The CDR3 is 15 residues long. The CDR3 loop reads CASSFLSGQSYEQYF. CDR3 nucleotide sequence: TGTGCCAGCAGTTTTCTTTCGGGACAGTCCTACGAGCAGTACTTC.

This clone was counted a few times. The CDR3 region has the DNA TGTGCCAGCTCACCCTTAGGACGGGATGGTTATGGCTACACCTTC. Protein: CASSPLGRDGYGYTF. The J gene is TRBJ1-2, the V gene TRBV18; D is uncertain. The CDR3 extends over 15 amino acids. Germline lookup yields CDR1 KGHSH and CDR2 LQKENI. The V gene lost 3 bases and the J gene lost 5 bases, with 16 bases spanning the gap.